This TCR beta chain was sequenced during a study of T cells in Graves' hyperthyroidism and ophthalmopathy. Study observations and caveats: In blood, most of the thyroid clonotypes expanded above 0.001 were also present. Researchers report that a 13 V-J model separated ophthalmopathy from stable hyperthyroidism.

Of note for this clonotype: Its antigen is unidentified.

Trimming took 3 bases from V and 3 from J, leaving 9 bases between them. In germline, CDR1 is SGHDT, CDR2 YYEEEE. This CDR3 comprises 14 residues. Amplification yielded TCR beta CDR3 regions, with RNA transcripts as the source. An initial round of RT-PCR targeting the TCR CDR3 relied on the HTBI primer set. MiXCR, run by TCRdb on the multiplex PCR reads, gives a single entry per CDR3 protein. In the table there are hundreds of thousands of distinct CDR3 sequences, 14% of which are singletons. Hyperthyroidism of Graves' type that showed no ophthalmopathy progression within 18 months was stable. Clinical symptoms, serum thyroxine and TRAb, thyroid ultrasound and orbital computed tomography were used for the diagnoses.

The receptor comes from a young woman with Graves' hyperthyroidism. J is TRBJ1-4 and V is TRBV5-6; no reliable D call. Sequences were obtained from blood. The CDR3 is CASSSGLANEKLFF. The CDR3 DNA sequence: TGTGCCAGCAGCTCCGGGCTGGCTAATGAAAAACTGTTTTTT.